Presented here are 21 T cell receptor beta chains from one specimen sequenced in a study of OX40 agonist ivuxolimab in advanced cancers. Profiled with immunoSEQ multiplex PCR; TCRdb holds only in-frame clones, not every one. This table holds over 70,000 clones, about 93% found once. Sequenced here: CD4+ or CD8+ T cells sorted from blood, sampled in a trial of the OX40 agonist ivuxolimab. The receptors were gathered from an adult with an advanced solid tumor such as melanoma, head and neck, liver or kidney cancer.

V and J are TRBV27 and TRBJ1-5, with no clear D. The ends were cut back, 2 bases at V and 4 bases at J, with 9 bases in the middle. Germline CDR1 MNHEY, CDR2 SMNVEV (reference sequence). There are 14 residues in the CDR3. CDR3 nucleotides: TGTGCCAGCAGTTTAAAGGGTATGAATCAGCCCCAGCATTTT. Residues: CASSLKGMNQPQHF.

This chain joins TRBV4-3 and TRBJ2-7; tentatively, D is TRBD2 (7 bases). Germline values: CDR1 LGHNA, CDR2 YSLEER. This CDR3 has 18 residues. V dropped 0 bases and J dropped 6 bases, with 24 bases sitting between them. The CDR3, as DNA: TGCGCCAGCAGCCAAGATAGGGGGGGCCCCCCCCGGCCGGGCGAGCAGTACTTC. As protein: CASSQDRGGPPRPGEQYF.

The chain employs TRBV5-1 and TRBJ1-2; D gene uncertain. CDR1 is SGHRS, CDR2 YFSETQ, per germline. The CDR3 is 18 residues long. Trimming cost V 0 bases and J 2 bases, with 20 bases left between them. The CDR3 sequence: CASSLGKLVYTENYGYTF. The CDR3, as DNA: TGCGCCAGCAGCTTGGGGAAACTGGTTTACACCGAAAACTATGGCTACACCTTC. Full variable domain (remainder filled in from reference TRBV5-1 and TRBJ1-2): KAGVTQTPRYLIKTRGQQVTLSCSPISGHRSVSWYQQTPGQGLQFLFEYFSETQRNKGNFPGRFSGRQFSNSRSEMNVSTLELGDSALYLCASSLGKLVYTENYGYTFGSGTRLTVV.

The rearrangement uses TRBV11-3 and TRBJ2-3, with TRBD2 as a possible D gene (5 bases). This CDR3 has 15 residues. Germline V gene data show CDR1 as SGHNT and CDR2 as YENEEA. V dropped 3 bases and J dropped 0 bases, with 10 bases sitting between them. The CDR3 sequence: CASSLRGRSTDTQYF. The CDR3 DNA reads as TGTGCCAGCAGCTTGAGAGGGAGAAGCACAGATACGCAGTATTTT.

J is TRBJ1-2 and V is TRBV27; D remains ambiguous. The V end lost 0 bases, the J end lost 7 bases, and 12 bases lay between the germline ends. In germline, CDR1 is MNHEY, CDR2 SMNVEV (reference sequence). The CDR3 spans 14 residues. CDR3 residues: CASSLSSGGFGYTF. CDR3 DNA sequence: TGTGCCAGCAGTTTATCATCGGGAGGGTTTGGCTACACCTTC.

This chain uses TRBV5-1 with TRBJ1-4, with a weak D call TRBD1 (5 bases). The CDR3 has 15 amino acids. The germline CDR1 and CDR2 sequences are SGHRS and YFSETQ. With 7 bases removed from V and 8 bases from J, the gap between germline ends came to 21 bases. The CDR3 region has the DNA TGCGCCAGCCGGCCCCCGGGGGTAGTTGGCGAAAAACTGTTTTTT. This codes for CASRPPGVVGEKLFF.

The chain employs TRBV9 and TRBJ1-2; 10 positions agree with TRBD1. This CDR3 has 17 amino acids. Losses at the gene ends were 0 bases for V and 0 bases for J; bases not matched to a gene: 5. Germline V gene data show CDR1 as SGDLS and CDR2 as YYNGEE. The CDR3 region has the DNA TGTGCCAGCAGCGTAGTGGACAGGGGGATTACTAACTATGGCTACACCTTC. As protein: CASSVVDRGITNYGYTF.

This chain connects TRBV14 to TRBJ2-5, with D possibly being TRBD2 (6 bases). The germline gives CDR1 SGHDN, CDR2 FVKESK. Trimming took 1 base from V and 5 from J, leaving 14 bases between them. The CDR3 extends over 15 amino acids. This CDR3 reads CASSQGFGGRETQYF. The CDR3 nucleotides are TGTGCCAGCAGCCAAGGTTTCGGGGGAAGGGAGACCCAGTACTTC.

The chain is built from TRBV19 and TRBJ2-1; D is undetermined. Trimming left V 5 bases short and J 0 bases short, with 8 bases between. The germline CDR1 and CDR2 sequences are LNHDA and SQIVND (reference sequence). This CDR3 has 14 residues. The CDR3 bases are TGTGCCAGTAGTCTTCCCGGCTCCTACAATGAGCAGTTCTTC. Translated: CASSLPGSYNEQFF.

In its sample, this clone was seen once. The CDR3 protein is CASSSRLAGSDTQYF. CDR3 DNA sequence: TGTGCCAGCAGCTCCAGACTAGCGGGATCAGATACGCAGTATTTT. The rearrangement uses TRBV11-3 and TRBJ2-3; 11 bases align to TRBD2. The germline V gene has CDR1 SGHNT and CDR2 YENEEA. The V gene end was trimmed by 4 bases and the J gene end by 4 bases; junction bases not matched to a gene: 4. The CDR3 is made up of 15 amino acids.

The chain is built from TRBV4-3 and TRBJ1-2, with D hard to call. The CDR3 is 12 amino acids. Trimming stripped 1 base from V and 2 bases from J, with 2 bases between. Germline CDR1 reads LGHNA; CDR2 reads YSLEER. The CDR3 nucleotides read TGCGCCAGCAGCCAAGGGAACTATGGCTACACCTTC. This gives the protein CASSQGNYGYTF.

The chain uses TRBV2 and TRBJ1-2, with a possible D match to TRBD1 (5 bases). The germline V and J ends were trimmed by 3 bases and 7 bases, with 9 bases remaining between them. CDR3 length: 12 amino acids. Per the germline V gene, CDR1 is SNHLY and CDR2 is FYNNEI. As DNA, the CDR3 is TGTGCCAGCAGTGAGGGGGGGTCTGGCTACACCTTC. This sequence encodes CASSEGGSGYTF.

The chain joins TRBV27 to TRBJ2-5; tentative D call: TRBD1 (6 bases). V was clipped by 5 bases and J by 5 bases, with 18 bases between them. Germline assignment: CDR1 MNHEY and CDR2 SMNVEV (reference sequence). The CDR3 has 15 residues. CDR3 in amino acids: CASSPYRVWGETQYF. The CDR3 bases are TGTGCCAGCAGTCCATACAGGGTATGGGGGGAGACCCAGTACTTC.

This clone was found once. The chain carries TRBV27 and TRBJ2-1; D is undetermined. Trimming took 7 bases from V and 4 from J, leaving 8 bases between them. Germline assignment: CDR1 MNHEY and CDR2 SMNVEV (reference sequence). The CDR3 sequence is 12 residues long. The CDR3 loop is CASNLPYNEQFF. CDR3 DNA: TGTGCCAGCAACTTACCGTACAATGAGCAGTTCTTC.

The chain is built from TRBV7-9 and TRBJ1-1; the D is unclear. Deletions cut 1 base from V and 1 base from J, with 7 bases between. The CDR3 is 14 residues long. Germline lookup yields CDR1 SEHNR and CDR2 FQNEAQ (reference sequence). The CDR3: CASSLVSGNTEAFF. The CDR3, as DNA: TGTGCCAGCAGCTTAGTTTCAGGGAACACTGAAGCTTTCTTT.

This chain connects TRBV6-5 to TRBJ2-5; D perhaps matches TRBD2 (5 bases). The CDR3 consists of 15 residues. V lost 0 bases and J 4 bases, leaving 12 bases between the germline ends. Germline V gene data show CDR1 as MNHEY and CDR2 as SVGAGI. In nucleotides, the CDR3 is TGTGCCAGCAGTTACTCGCTGGAGGCGGCAGAGACCCAGTACTTC. Its translation is CASSYSLEAAETQYF.

The V call is TRBV9, the J call TRBJ1-1; D is possibly TRBD1 (5 bases). Germline lookup yields CDR1 SGDLS and CDR2 YYNGEE. With 6 bases removed from V and 3 bases from J, the gap between germline ends came to 24 bases. This CDR3 is built from 17 residues. The CDR3 loop is CASTEITGGIRDTEAFF. For the CDR3, the DNA is TGTGCCAGCACCGAAATAACGGGGGGGATTAGAGACACTGAAGCTTTCTTT.

This sequence joins TRBV19 and TRBJ1-1, with D unclear. Deletions cut 0 bases from V and 5 bases from J, with 16 bases between. The CDR3 totals 16 residues. CDR1 and CDR2 (germline): LNHDA, SQIVND (reference sequence). The CDR3 DNA is TGTGCCAGTAGTATAGAAAGAATTAGGCCCTCGACTGAAGCTTTCTTT. It yields the protein CASSIERIRPSTEAFF.

The chain couples TRBV5-1 to TRBJ1-1; 7 nucleotides agree with TRBD1. V dropped 4 bases and J dropped 4; count of bases not matched to a gene: 13. CDR3 length: 16 amino acids. Germline assignment: CDR1 SGHRS and CDR2 YFSETQ. This CDR3 reads CASSPSQQGRATEAFF. In DNA form, the CDR3 reads TGCGCCAGCAGCCCGAGCCAACAGGGGAGGGCCACTGAAGCTTTCTTT. Full variable domain (missing parts from reference TRBV5-1 and TRBJ1-1): KAGVTQTPRYLIKTRGQQVTLSCSPISGHRSVSWYQQTPGQGLQFLFEYFSETQRNKGNFPGRFSGRQFSNSRSEMNVSTLELGDSALYLCASSPSQQGRATEAFFGQGTRLTVV.

The J gene is TRBJ2-7, the V gene TRBV7-6; D unclear. Germline V gene data show CDR1 as SGHVS and CDR2 as FNYEAQ. The CDR3 runs to 12 residues. V was shortened by 0 bases and J by 6 bases, with 6 bases between the two germline ends. CDR3 nucleotides: TGTGCCAGCAGCTTAGCAGGCCTCGAGCAGTACTTC. Residues: CASSLAGLEQYF.

The V call is TRBV4-2, the J call TRBJ1-4, with TRBD1 matching over 7 bases. In germline, CDR1 is LGHNA, CDR2 YNFKEQ. CDR3 length: 15 residues. J gave up 5 bases and V 4 bases, and 7 bases lay outside the gene matches. Here the CDR3 reads CASSPGQRLNEKLFF. The DNA of the CDR3 is TGTGCCAGCAGCCCGGGACAGCGCCTCAATGAAAAACTGTTTTTT.